This T cell receptor (beta chain) was captured in a study of blood T cell repertoires in COVID-19. Overall study context: Italy, Spain and the United States were the sources of the convalescent and acute COVID-19 samples.

Looked up from germline, CDR1 is LGHNA and CDR2 is YSLEER. V lost 1 base and J 7 bases, leaving 14 bases between the germline ends. This CDR3 comprises 15 residues. Only in-frame clones appear in the TCRdb table, and some are missing; sequencing was by immunoSEQ multiplex PCR. Of hundreds of thousands of clones listed, 86% are singletons. The specimen sequenced was peripheral blood. The receptor's source is a woman aged 50 to 65 with acute or convalescent COVID-19. The chain carries TRBV4-3 and TRBJ2-1, with D maybe TRBD2 (5 bases). CDR3 DNA: TGCGCCAGCAGCCAAGCGGCTAGCAGAGGGAATGAGCAGTTCTTC. This codes for CASSQAASRGNEQFF.